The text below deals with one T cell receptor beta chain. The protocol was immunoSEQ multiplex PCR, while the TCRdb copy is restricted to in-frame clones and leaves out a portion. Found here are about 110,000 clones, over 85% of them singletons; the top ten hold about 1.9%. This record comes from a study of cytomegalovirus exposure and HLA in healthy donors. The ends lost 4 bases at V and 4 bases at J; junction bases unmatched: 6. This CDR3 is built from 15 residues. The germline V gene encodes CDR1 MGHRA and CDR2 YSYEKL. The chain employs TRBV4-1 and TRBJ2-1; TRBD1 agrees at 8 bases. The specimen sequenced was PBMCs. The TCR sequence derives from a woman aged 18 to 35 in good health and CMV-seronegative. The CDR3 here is CASSPFRTGYNEQFF. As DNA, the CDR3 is TGCGCCAGCAGCCCCTTTAGGACAGGGTACAATGAGCAGTTCTTC.